These 32 T cell receptor beta chains originate from one sample sequenced in a study of shared clonotypes between healthy human individuals. Positive CCR7 selection of CD45RO-negative cells yielded the naive CD8 cells, and terminally differentiated effector memory CD45RA+ cells were excluded. The repertoire was sequenced with immunoSEQ multiplex PCR; TCRdb's copy has only in-frame clones and lacks some. This table has millions of clones, approximately 94% appearing once. Input material: naive CD8+ T cells sorted from blood. All receptors derive from a man between 18 and 35 years old in good health.

The V gene is TRBV7-9, the J gene TRBJ1-1; D might be TRBD1 (5 bases). The CDR3 spans 11 residues. The germline V gene has CDR1 SEHNR and CDR2 FQNEAQ (reference sequence). V shed 7 bases and J shed 4 bases, with 7 bases lying between them. For the CDR3, the DNA is TGTGCCAGCACGCAGGGCACTGAAGCTTTCTTT. Protein sequence: CASTQGTEAFF.

The chain joins TRBV4-1 to TRBJ2-4; D possibly matches TRBD1 or TRBD2 (5 bases each). This CDR3 contains 17 residues. Trimming took off 4 bases at V and 3 bases at J, with 19 bases between the two ends. Germline CDR1 and CDR2: MGHRA and YSYEKL. The CDR3 DNA reads TGCGCCAGCAGCCTGAGGGCTGGGGGTACCAGCAAAAACATTCAGTACTTC. Translating it yields CASSLRAGGTSKNIQYF.

The chain carries TRBV15 and TRBJ2-7; 8 positions agree with TRBD2. In germline, CDR1 is LNHNV, CDR2 YYDKDF (reference sequence). V was clipped by 3 bases and J by 4 bases; unmatched bases: 8. This CDR3 spans 15 amino acids. In nucleotides, the CDR3 is TGTGCCACCAGCAGGGAAAGGACTAGCAGTTACGAGCAGTACTTC. Translated: CATSRERTSSYEQYF.

This clone was counted a single time. The CDR3 region has the DNA TGCGCCAGCAGCTTACCTAGCGGGACCCTCCCCTACAATGAGCAGTTCTTC. Translation: CASSLPSGTLPYNEQFF. The chain recombines TRBV5-1 with TRBJ2-1; TRBD2 aligns across 9 bases. The V gene's germline CDR1 is SGHRS and CDR2 YFSETQ. Trimming removed 2 bases from V and 2 bases from J; junction bases left unmatched: 8. The CDR3 runs 17 residues.

V gene TRBV5-1 combines with J gene TRBJ2-3; D ambiguous. Trimming removed 2 bases at V and 2 bases at J, with 12 bases between. Germline CDR1 SGHRS, CDR2 YFSETQ. CDR3 length: 15 amino acids. The CDR3 DNA follows: TGCGCCAGCAGCTTTGAGGCGCCCGTCACAGATACGCAGTATTTT. Its translation is CASSFEAPVTDTQYF.

The chain uses TRBV9 and TRBJ2-5; either TRBD1 or TRBD2 may supply D (6 bases each). The CDR3 runs to 15 residues. Germline V gene lookup returns CDR1 SGDLS and CDR2 YYNGEE. V was clipped by 4 bases and J by 3 bases, with 16 bases between them. CDR3 residues: CASSPGGGHEETQYF. The DNA of the CDR3 is TGTGCCAGCAGCCCCGGGGGCGGACACGAAGAGACCCAGTACTTC.

The V and J genes are TRBV19 and TRBJ2-7, with TRBD1 as a possible D gene (6 bases). Trimming removed 7 bases from V and 5 bases from J, with 18 bases in between. Germline V gene sequence: CDR1 LNHDA, CDR2 SQIVND (reference sequence). CDR3 length: 14 residues. The CDR3 is CASTTTQGEDEQYF. The CDR3 bases are TGTGCCAGTACCACGACACAGGGCGAGGACGAGCAGTACTTC. The variable domain in full, completed from reference TRBV19 and TRBJ2-7, reads DGGITQSPKYLFRKEGQNVTLSCEQNLNHDAMYWYRQDPGQGLRLIYYSQIVNDFQKGDIAEGYSVSREKKESFPLTVTSAQKNPTAFYLCASTTTQGEDEQYFGPGTRLTVT.

The rearrangement uses TRBV4-1 and TRBJ2-7, with 10 bases that match TRBD1. The J segment lost 2 bases and the V segment lost 3 bases, leaving 7 bases of the junction unmatched. The germline CDR1 and CDR2 sequences are MGHRA and YSYEKL. CDR3 length: 16 amino acids. The CDR3: CASSHGGTGAAYEQYF. The CDR3 nucleotides are TGCGCCAGCAGCCATGGCGGGACAGGGGCTGCCTACGAGCAGTACTTC.

This chain joins TRBV5-1 and TRBJ2-2; D is possibly TRBD1 (6 bases). Germline lookup yields CDR1 SGHRS and CDR2 YFSETQ. Trimming cost V 3 bases and J 6 bases, with 21 bases left between them. This CDR3 has 17 amino acids. CDR3 in amino acids: CASSYRIPGTLSGELFF. Here the CDR3 DNA reads TGCGCCAGCAGCTATAGGATCCCCGGGACATTGTCCGGGGAGCTGTTTTTT.

The rearrangement links TRBV4-1 to TRBJ2-7, with D tentatively TRBD1 (6 bases). With 1 base removed from V and 3 bases from J, the gap between germline ends came to 16 bases. This CDR3 has 16 residues. From germline, CDR1 is MGHRA and CDR2 YSYEKL. CDR3 bases: TGCGCCAGCAGCCAAGCGTACAATACAGGGAACTACGAGCAGTACTTC. Its translation is CASSQAYNTGNYEQYF.

The DNA of the CDR3 is TGTGCCAGCAGTTTAGGGACTAGCGGGACGTACAATGAGCAGTTCTTC. It translates to CASSLGTSGTYNEQFF. The J gene is TRBJ2-1, the V gene TRBV28; 13 nucleotides line up with TRBD2. Germline CDR1 is MDHEN and CDR2 is SYDVKM. The ends lost 2 bases at V and 4 bases at J; junction bases unmatched: 2. This CDR3 has 16 amino acids.

V usage is TRBV5-7 and J usage is TRBJ2-3; 9 bases line up with TRBD1. TRBV5-7 is placed among ORFs of uncertain function. V lost 1 base to trimming and J lost 8 bases; unmatched junction nucleotides: 11. This CDR3 comprises 16 residues. CDR3 nucleotide sequence: TGTGCCAGCAGCTTGAAACCTAACAGGGGGCCTAGTACGCAGTATTTT. Its translation is CASSLKPNRGPSTQYF.

The CDR3 nucleotides are TGTGCCAGCAGTCTCCTGGGACAGGGGGCCACAGATACGCAGTATTTT. This sequence encodes CASSLLGQGATDTQYF. The chain joins TRBV27 to TRBJ2-3; 12 bases are shared with TRBD1. V shed 5 bases and J 2 bases; nucleotides not matched to a gene: 5. From germline, CDR1 is MNHEY and CDR2 SMNVEV (reference sequence). The CDR3 sequence is 16 residues long.

The table lists this clone with a count of one. The same CDR3 also results from other DNA sequences found in this sample. The chain joins TRBV29-1 to TRBJ1-1; D may be TRBD1 (5 bases). Trimming cost V 0 bases and J 1 base, with 6 bases left between them. The CDR3 is made up of 13 amino acids. Germline V lookup: CDR1 SQVTM, CDR2 ANQGSEA. The CDR3 region is CSVEDRANTEAFF. The CDR3 DNA reads as TGCAGCGTTGAAGACAGGGCGAACACTGAAGCTTTCTTT. The entire variable domain, with the rest obtained from reference TRBV29-1 and TRBJ1-1, is as follows: SAVISQKPSRDICQRGTSLTIQCQVDSQVTMMFWYRQQPGQSLTLIATANQGSEATYESGFVIDKFPISRPNLTFSTLTVSNMSPEDSSIYLCSVEDRANTEAFFGQGTRLTVV.

The chain recombines TRBV25-1 with TRBJ2-1, with 8 bases fitting TRBD1. Germline CDR1 MGHDK, CDR2 SYGVNS. V lost 8 bases and J lost 8; bases outside the gene matches: 23. The CDR3 extends over 18 amino acids. The CDR3: CASGTGGIWSIPVDEQFF. The CDR3 DNA sequence: TGTGCCAGCGGCACAGGGGGAATTTGGTCTATACCGGTGGATGAGCAGTTCTTC.

The chain couples TRBV4-1 to TRBJ2-1; D unclear. With 2 bases removed from V and 8 bases from J, the gap between germline ends came to 4 bases. From germline, CDR1 is MGHRA and CDR2 YSYEKL. The CDR3 has 11 amino acids. This CDR3 is CASSQTHEQFF. CDR3 DNA: TGCGCCAGCAGCCAAACCCATGAGCAGTTCTTC.

Concerning this clone: Different DNA sequences within this sample yield the same CDR3. The gene calls are TRBV27 and TRBJ2-2; D is undetermined. V was clipped by 2 bases and J by 7 bases, with 5 bases between them. Per the germline V gene, CDR1 is MNHEY and CDR2 is SMNVEV (reference sequence). The CDR3 extends over 12 amino acids. The CDR3 sequence is CASSLIGGELFF. The CDR3 coding sequence is TGTGCCAGCAGTTTAATTGGCGGGGAGCTGTTTTTT.

V usage is TRBV27 and J usage is TRBJ2-1; D not resolved. CDR1 MNHEY and CDR2 SMNVEV come from the germline V gene (reference sequence). The CDR3 is made up of 14 amino acids. V was pared by 3 bases and J by 4 bases, with 10 bases between. In nucleotides, the CDR3 is TGTGCCAGCAGTTTTGGGCAGCAGTACAATGAGCAGTTCTTC. The encoded protein is CASSFGQQYNEQFF.

This clone was seen more than once but under ten times. Other nucleotide sequences from this sample produce the same CDR3. The chain links TRBV30 to TRBJ2-7, with a tentative D call TRBD2 (5 bases). Trimming removed 0 bases at V and 4 bases at J, with 7 bases between. CDR1 and CDR2 (germline): GTSNPN, SVGIG (reference sequence). The CDR3 has 12 amino acids. CDR3 DNA: TGTGCCTGGAGTGTATCGGGGTACGAGCAGTACTTC. This sequence encodes CAWSVSGYEQYF.

The chain joins TRBV13 to TRBJ2-7; D remains unclear. CDR1 is PRHDT and CDR2 is FYEKMQ in the germline V gene (reference sequence). CDR3 length: 13 amino acids. The ends were cut back, 1 base at V and 7 bases at J, with 11 bases in the middle. The CDR3 bases are TGTGCCAGCAGCTTAGCTTCCGCGCTAGAGCAGTACTTC. Translating gives CASSLASALEQYF. The full variable domain, its missing parts supplied by reference TRBV13 and TRBJ2-7, is AAGVIQSPRHLIKEKRETATLKCYPIPRHDTVYWYQQGPGQDPQFLISFYEKMQSDKGSIPDRFSAQQFSDYHSELNMSSLELGDSALYFCASSLASALEQYFGPGTRLTVT.

This clone was recorded a few times. Additional DNA sequences in this sample encode the identical CDR3. The CDR3 loop is CASSLEVNTEAFF. DNA of the CDR3: TGTGCCAGCAGCTTAGAGGTGAACACTGAAGCTTTCTTT. The chain carries TRBV7-6 and TRBJ1-1; no reliable D call. The V and J ends lost 1 base and 0 bases respectively, with 3 bases between them. Germline CDR1 is SGHVS and CDR2 is FNYEAQ. There are 13 residues in the CDR3.

This sequence joins TRBV6-4 and TRBJ1-2; a possible D gene is TRBD1 (5 bases). V was shortened by 0 bases and J by 7 bases, with 18 bases between the two germline ends. CDR1 MRHNA and CDR2 SNTAGT come from the germline V gene. CDR3 size: 16 residues. CDR3 sequence (DNA): TGTGCCAGCAGTGACTCGAAGGGAAGGGGTGTGGGTGGCTACACCTTC. It codes for CASSDSKGRGVGGYTF.

The chain couples TRBV9 to TRBJ2-7, with 9 nucleotides matching TRBD2. Germline loops: CDR1 SGDLS, CDR2 YYNGEE. V lost 5 bases to trimming and J lost 5 bases; unmatched junction nucleotides: 5. The CDR3 covers 13 residues. CDR3 amino acids: CASSETSGHEQYF. The DNA for the CDR3 is TGTGCCAGCAGTGAGACTAGCGGCCACGAGCAGTACTTC.

The chain joins TRBV7-2 to TRBJ1-1, with D tentatively TRBD1 (5 bases). This CDR3 contains 16 residues. In germline, CDR1 is SGHTA, CDR2 FQGNSA. With 1 base removed from V and 8 bases from J, the gap between germline ends came to 20 bases. CDR3 loop: CASSLGAWGTASEAFF. DNA of the CDR3: TGTGCCAGCAGCTTAGGGGCCTGGGGGACTGCCTCAGAAGCTTTCTTT.

The rearrangement joins TRBV28 to TRBJ2-7; 7 nucleotides match TRBD1. V trimming: 3 bases; J trimming: 1 base; junction bases outside the gene matches: 6. This CDR3 has 15 residues. Germline loops: CDR1 MDHEN, CDR2 SYDVKM. The CDR3 DNA reads TGTGCCAGCAGTTTCCCCAGGGGGAATTCCTACGAGCAGTACTTC. Amino acids: CASSFPRGNSYEQYF.

V gene TRBV4-1 combines with J gene TRBJ2-7; D may be TRBD1 (5 bases). CDR3 length equals 15 residues. In germline, CDR1 is MGHRA, CDR2 YSYEKL. The ends were cut back, 2 bases at V and 3 bases at J, with 14 bases in the middle. DNA of the CDR3: TGCGCCAGCAGCCAATTGGACACCCAATTCTACGAGCAGTACTTC. It is translated as CASSQLDTQFYEQYF.

This chain links TRBV7-3 with TRBJ2-3; TRBD1 is a possible D gene (5 bases). The CDR3 covers 14 residues. Trimming pared 6 bases from V and 1 base from J, leaving 11 bases between. Germline V gives CDR1 SGHTA, CDR2 FQGTGA. The CDR3 loop is CASSYLGGTDTQYF. DNA of the CDR3: TGTGCCAGCAGTTATCTAGGGGGCACAGATACGCAGTATTTT.

This clone was observed a single time. The chain uses TRBV7-8 and TRBJ2-3; TRBD1 agrees at 7 bases. The V segment lost 1 base and the J segment 4 bases; nucleotides outside the gene matches: 5. CDR1 is SGHVS, CDR2 FQNEAQ, per germline. The CDR3 contains 15 residues. The CDR3 DNA reads as TGTGCCAGCAGCTTAGAGGCAGGGGGTGCAGATACGCAGTATTTT. The encoded protein is CASSLEAGGADTQYF.

This chain uses TRBV4-1 with TRBJ2-2; possibly TRBD1 for D (5 bases). The ends were cut back, 0 bases at V and 7 bases at J, with 15 bases in the middle. The germline V gene encodes CDR1 MGHRA and CDR2 YSYEKL. CDR3 length: 16 amino acids. CDR3 sequence reads: CASSQDIGASGGELFF. CDR3 nucleotides: TGCGCCAGCAGCCAAGATATAGGGGCCTCGGGCGGGGAGCTGTTTTTT.

The V call is TRBV25-1, the J call TRBJ1-6; a weak D match, TRBD1 (5 bases). This CDR3 is 12 amino acids long. Germline V gene sequence: CDR1 MGHDK, CDR2 SYGVNS. The germline V and J ends were trimmed by 8 bases and 11 bases, with 13 bases remaining between them. The CDR3 nucleotides are TGTGCCAGCGGCCCAGGGTTGGCACCCCTCCACTTT. Residues: CASGPGLAPLHF.

Concerning this clone: The germline gene is not matched at one end of the junction; a read error may be the cause. The chain has TRBV7-9 and TRBJ2-4; the D gene could be TRBD1 or TRBD2 (5 bases each). The CDR3 totals 18 residues. From germline, CDR1 is SEHNR and CDR2 FQNEAQ (reference sequence). CDR3 loop: CASSLVRETQFPRLQVHF. The CDR3 DNA reads as TGTGCCAGCAGCTTAGTCAGGGAGACCCAATTCCCCCGTTTACAGGTCCACTTC.

The rearrangement uses TRBV9 and TRBJ1-2, with 7 positions matching TRBD1. The CDR3 runs 16 residues. CDR1 SGDLS and CDR2 YYNGEE come from the germline V gene. The J segment lost 4 bases and the V segment lost 3 bases, leaving 12 bases of the junction unmatched. The CDR3 sequence: CASSANLLQGTYGYTF. CDR3 bases: TGTGCCAGCAGCGCCAACCTACTACAGGGGACCTATGGCTACACCTTC.